This TCR beta chain originates from a study of shared clonotypes between healthy human individuals. The overall study: Every donor yielded three CD4 naive, three CD4 memory, two CD8 naive and one CD8 memory plate. Study-wide results and caveats: Large depth notwithstanding, sorted-subset sequencing proved incomplete by rarefaction. Donors were few, which limited the genetic and exposure-history diversity represented.

Terminally differentiated effector memory CD45RA+ cells were left out of the naive CD8 fraction, which was CD45RO-negative and positively selected for CCR7. For this clone: Its antigen is unknown.

V lost 0 bases and J lost 5, with 13 bases in between. This CDR3 has 16 residues. Per the germline V gene, CDR1 is MNHNY and CDR2 is SVGAGI (reference sequence). TCRdb keeps only in-frame clones here, not all; method: immunoSEQ multiplex PCR. The repertoire holds millions of clones, around 96% seen once, with roughly 1% in the top ten. This chain joins TRBV6-6 and TRBJ2-2; D may correspond to TRBD1 or TRBD2 (6 bases each). This TCR was recovered from a man aged 18 to 29 in good health. Sequencing was done on a sample of naive CD8+ T cells sorted from blood. The DNA of the CDR3 is TGTGCCAGCAGTTACTCGAAACGGGGGCCGACCGGGGAGCTGTTTTTT. Protein: CASSYSKRGPTGELFF.